Described below is a single T cell receptor beta chain sequence and its context. The sample comes from a study of blood T cell repertoires in COVID-19. Background on the study: The study drew acute and convalescent COVID-19 samples from the United States, Italy and Spain.

Measured with immunoSEQ multiplex PCR; TCRdb has only the in-frame clones, and not every one. The sample shows a few hundred thousand clones, nearly 90% of them seen only once. The CDR3 contains 13 residues. Germline V lookup: CDR1 SGHRS, CDR2 YFSETQ. Trimming took 2 bases from V and 2 from J, leaving 7 bases between them. This chain links TRBV5-1 with TRBJ1-2; D call uncertain. This TCR was recovered from a man in his thirties or forties who had been exposed to COVID-19. The sequenced sample consisted of PBMCs or T cells enriched from blood (not recorded which). The CDR3 DNA is TGCGCCAGCAGCTTTGAGGTGAACTATGGCTACACCTTC. Amino acids: CASSFEVNYGYTF.